Shown below are 31 T cell receptor beta chains from a single sample sequenced in a study of CD8+ T cells in alopecia areata (dated by TCRdb to the late 2010s). The library was generated by the immunoSEQ multiplex PCR assay. RNA was extracted from all samples and reverse transcribed into cDNA as template for TCR sequencing. Not all clones reach the TCRdb copy of this immuneACCESS table, which keeps in-frame sequences only. Checked studies attribute under half of the gap to unresolved V genes and leave the rest unexplained. This sample has a few hundred thousand clones in its table, and roughly two fifths of those were observed once. The leading ten clones occupy more than 0.4% of the sample. The meaning of the sample's treatment or condition label: oral pan-JAK inhibitor, 5-10 mg twice daily. This sample comprised CD4+ T cells sorted from blood, obtained at roughly week 30, from a patient treated with tofacitinib. The receptor source for this set is a human donor with alopecia areata.

The V and J genes are TRBV5-1 and TRBJ1-1; unclear D gene. The CDR3 length is 14 residues. V gave up 0 bases and J gave up 2 bases, with 8 bases separating them. The germline V gene has CDR1 SGHRS and CDR2 YFSETQ. For the CDR3, the DNA is TGCGCCAGCAGCTTGGTTGGCCTTAACACTGAAGCTTTCTTT. Encoded protein: CASSLVGLNTEAFF.

The rearrangement joins TRBV9 to TRBJ2-2; 9 nucleotides agree with TRBD2. The germline CDR1 and CDR2 sequences are SGDLS and YYNGEE. V lost 2 bases, J lost 5 bases, and 13 bases stayed unmatched. The CDR3 runs to 18 residues. The CDR3 here is CASSVRTSAQKGTGELFF. CDR3 sequence (DNA): TGTGCCAGCAGCGTTAGGACTAGCGCCCAAAAGGGAACCGGGGAGCTGTTTTTT.

This sequence joins TRBV6-6 and TRBJ2-7, with TRBD1 identical over 10 bases. This CDR3 comprises 14 residues. The trim removed 10 bases at V and 7 bases at J, leaving 13 bases unmatched. The germline gives CDR1 MNHNY, CDR2 SVGAGI (reference sequence). CDR3 sequence: CATKRGQGMGEQYF. The CDR3 bases are TGTGCCACAAAGAGGGGACAGGGGATGGGGGAGCAGTACTTC.

The chain uses TRBV7-3 and TRBJ2-7, with a possible D match to TRBD2 (7 bases). Germline V gene sequence: CDR1 SGHTA, CDR2 FQGTGA. This CDR3 contains 14 residues. V lost 1 base and J 7 bases, leaving 14 bases between the germline ends. CDR3 nucleotide sequence: TGTGCCAGCAGCTTAAACGCGGGGGCCGGTGAGCAGTACTTC. Protein: CASSLNAGAGEQYF.

This clone was counted only a few times. The J gene is TRBJ2-3, the V gene TRBV25-1, with 10 bases fitting TRBD1. CDR1 is MGHDK, CDR2 SYGVNS, per germline. CDR3 length: 16 residues. With V trimmed by 4 bases and J by 4 bases, 8 bases remained unmatched. The CDR3 protein is CASSGLTGGRADTQYF. In nucleotides, the CDR3 is TGTGCCAGCAGTGGCCTGACAGGGGGCCGGGCAGATACGCAGTATTTT.

This clone turned up a few times. The chain carries TRBV4-1 and TRBJ1-2; D not resolved. This CDR3 has 14 residues. Trimming took off 0 bases at V and 6 bases at J, with 11 bases between the two ends. CDR1 is MGHRA and CDR2 is YSYEKL in the germline V gene. CDR3 coding DNA: TGCGCCAGCAGCCAAGATCCACAGTCTCATGGCTACACCTTC. Translating it yields CASSQDPQSHGYTF.

The gene calls are TRBV30 and TRBJ1-4; D is perhaps TRBD1 (5 bases). Germline CDR1 reads GTSNPN; CDR2 reads SVGIG (reference sequence). V dropped 0 bases and J dropped 6 bases, with 14 bases sitting between them. The CDR3 is 15 residues long. DNA for the CDR3: TGTGCCTGGAGTGTAGGGGCAGGGTCGGATGAAAAACTGTTTTTT. This encodes CAWSVGAGSDEKLFF.

This chain links TRBV2 with TRBJ2-7, with 7 bases that match TRBD2. With 6 bases clipped from V and 7 bases from J, the junction kept 12 bases outside the gene matches. This CDR3 has 14 amino acids. Germline lookup yields CDR1 SNHLY and CDR2 FYNNEI. The CDR3: CASRTGGEGGEQYF. CDR3 sequence (DNA): TGTGCCAGCAGGACCGGGGGTGAGGGAGGGGAGCAGTACTTC.

This clone has a handful of counts. This chain links TRBV29-1 with TRBJ1-2, with D hard to call. Trimming removed 4 bases at V and 7 bases at J, with 7 bases between. The germline CDR1 and CDR2 sequences are SQVTM and ANQGSEA. This CDR3 contains 10 residues. This chain's CDR3 is CSVAAPGYTF. The CDR3 DNA reads TGCAGCGTTGCCGCGCCTGGCTACACCTTC.

The J gene is TRBJ2-7, the V gene TRBV11-2, with a possible D match to TRBD2 (6 bases). V gave up 5 bases and J gave up 2 bases, with 16 bases separating them. CDR3 length: 15 residues. Germline-derived CDR1 and CDR2 are SGHAT and FQNNGV. The CDR3 DNA reads TGTGCCAGCAGCGTCGGAGGGCTCTTAACCTACGAGCAGTACTTC. Protein sequence: CASSVGGLLTYEQYF.

The chain uses TRBV19 and TRBJ2-7; D possibly uses TRBD1 or TRBD2 (5 bases each). Germline CDR1 and CDR2: LNHDA and SQIVND (reference sequence). V was trimmed by 4 bases and J by 7 bases, leaving 20 bases between them. CDR3 length: 15 residues. CDR3: CASSTPGRTLGEQYF. The DNA of the CDR3 is TGTGCCAGTAGTACCCCGGGACGGACCCTGGGAGAGCAGTACTTC.

This chain joins TRBV29-1 and TRBJ1-2; D remains ambiguous. V was pared by 6 bases and J by 2 bases, with 16 bases between. The germline V gene has CDR1 SQVTM and CDR2 ANQGSEA. The CDR3 totals 14 residues. The CDR3 spells CSVRGRGLNYGYTF. The CDR3 nucleotides are TGCAGCGTGCGCGGTAGAGGGTTGAACTATGGCTACACCTTC.

The chain joins TRBV30 to TRBJ2-1, with 10 bases identical to TRBD2. Germline CDR1 and CDR2: GTSNPN and SVGIG (reference sequence). Trimming removed 2 bases from V and 4 bases from J; junction bases left unmatched: 5. The CDR3 sequence is 15 residues long. CDR3 sequence: CAWSSPGLAYNEQFF. CDR3 bases: TGTGCCTGGAGTTCACCGGGACTAGCGTACAATGAGCAGTTCTTC.

This clone was picked up a small number of times. This rearrangement joins TRBV27 to TRBJ2-7; either TRBD1 or TRBD2 may fit D (7 bases each). From germline, CDR1 is MNHEY and CDR2 SMNVEV (reference sequence). This CDR3 region has 16 residues. Trimming pared 7 bases from V and 6 bases from J, leaving 25 bases between. The CDR3 region has the DNA TGTGCCAGCAACCCCCCGGGGGGCAGGGGGAAAAGCGAGCAGTACTTC. Translated: CASNPPGGRGKSEQYF.

In its sample, this clone was seen a few times. The gene calls are TRBV7-8 and TRBJ1-4; a possible D gene is TRBD1 (6 bases). Trimming left V 2 bases short and J 3 bases short, with 13 bases between. Germline loops: CDR1 SGHVS, CDR2 FQNEAQ. CDR3 length: 16 amino acids. CDR3 DNA: TGTGCCAGCAGCTTACTCCGACAGGCCGCTAATGAAAAACTGTTTTTT. Its translation: CASSLLRQAANEKLFF. The full variable domain, rest sourced from reference TRBV7-8 and TRBJ1-4, is GAGVSQSPRYKVAKRGQDVALRCDPISGHVSLFWYQQALGQGPEFLTYFQNEAQLDKSGLPSDRFFAERPEGSVSTLKIQRTQQEDSAVYLCASSLLRQAANEKLFFGSGTQLSVL.

This clone was observed a single time. The CDR3 loop is CASSPGESRAEAFF. Written as DNA, the CDR3 is TGTGCCAGCAGCCCGGGGGAGTCGAGGGCTGAAGCTTTCTTT. The J gene is TRBJ1-1, the V gene TRBV9; the D gene is possibly TRBD1 (5 bases). The CDR3 extends over 14 amino acids. Trimming left V 4 bases short and J 6 bases short, with 16 bases between. CDR1 and CDR2 (germline): SGDLS, YYNGEE. Drawing the rest from reference TRBV9 and TRBJ1-1, the complete variable domain is DSGVTQTPKHLITATGQRVTLRCSPRSGDLSVYWYQQSLDQGLQFLIQYYNGEERAKGNILERFSAQQFPDLHSELNLSSLELGDSALYFCASSPGESRAEAFFGQGTRLTVV.

This clone was seen more than once but under ten times. In nucleotides, the CDR3 is TGTGCCAGCAGTGGGACTTTAAACAATGAGCAGTTCTTC. Its protein is CASSGTLNNEQFF. The chain uses TRBV2 and TRBJ2-1, with D possibly being TRBD2 (5 bases). Between the trimmed V and J ends, which lost 4 bases and 5 bases, there was a span of 9 bases. CDR1 is SNHLY, CDR2 FYNNEI, per germline. The CDR3 extends over 13 amino acids.

J is TRBJ2-3 and V is TRBV18, with 9 bases that match TRBD2. The V and J ends lost 0 bases and 2 bases, in that order; junction bases with no gene match: 3. Germline V gene sequence: CDR1 KGHSH, CDR2 LQKENI. The CDR3 is made up of 16 amino acids. CDR3 loop: CASSPPGGRVTDTQYF. CDR3 nucleotide sequence: TGTGCCAGCTCACCACCCGGCGGGAGGGTCACAGATACGCAGTATTTT.

This clone was counted only a few times. The same CDR3 also results from other DNA sequences found in this sample. This chain uses TRBV6-6 with TRBJ2-3, with D perhaps TRBD2 (5 bases). Trimming cost V 5 bases and J 0 bases, with 6 bases left between them. CDR1 is MNHNY, CDR2 SVGAGI, per germline (reference sequence). The CDR3 totals 13 residues. The chain's CDR3 is CASSRTSTDTQYF. DNA of the CDR3: TGTGCCAGCAGTCGGACTAGCACAGATACGCAGTATTTT.

V gene TRBV30 combines with J gene TRBJ2-3; tentatively, D is TRBD1 or TRBD2 (6 bases each). The CDR3 spans 14 residues. CDR1 and CDR2 from the germline V gene are GTSNPN and SVGIG (reference sequence). Deletions cut 2 bases from V and 1 base from J, with 10 bases between. The CDR3 DNA sequence: TGTGCCTGGAGTATCGGGGGCGGCACAGATACGCAGTATTTT. Its translation is CAWSIGGGTDTQYF.

There are many counts of this clone. V and J are TRBV14 and TRBJ2-7; maybe TRBD1 (5 bases). The CDR3 contains 14 residues. CDR1 is SGHDN and CDR2 is FVKESK in the germline V gene. Between the trimmed V and J ends, which lost 5 bases and 1 base, there was a span of 12 bases. CDR3 sequence (DNA): TGTGCCAGCAGCAACCTAGGGGCGTCCTACGAGCAGTACTTC. Translating gives CASSNLGASYEQYF.

This clone was counted only a few times. CDR3 coding DNA: TGCAGCGCCCTCGGAGTAGGGGTCGAGCAGTACTTC. Protein product: CSALGVGVEQYF. The chain combines TRBV29-1 with TRBJ2-7; TRBD1 is a possible D gene (5 bases). Germline CDR1 reads SQVTM; CDR2 reads ANQGSEA. The V end was cut by 7 bases, the J end by 6 bases, with 16 bases between. This CDR3 comprises 12 residues.

CDR3 loop: CASSVAIAGGDNEQFF. The DNA of the CDR3 is TGTGCCAGCAGCGTAGCTATAGCGGGGGGCGACAATGAGCAGTTCTTC. The chain couples TRBV9 to TRBJ2-1; the match to TRBD2 covers 10 bases. V shed 0 bases and J 5 bases; nucleotides not matched to a gene: 5. The germline CDR1 and CDR2 sequences are SGDLS and YYNGEE. There are 16 residues in the CDR3.

The V call is TRBV30, the J call TRBJ2-1; D may correspond to TRBD1 or TRBD2 (5 bases each). The CDR3 covers 11 residues. The V end lost 1 base, the J end lost 11 bases, and 9 bases lay between the germline ends. Germline values: CDR1 GTSNPN, CDR2 SVGIG (reference sequence). Written as DNA, the CDR3 is TGTGCCTGGAGTGCCGAGGGACAGCAGTTCTTC. This translates into CAWSAEGQQFF.

The genes are TRBV7-3 and TRBJ2-1; D remains ambiguous. Trimming shortened V by 2 bases and J by 8 bases, and 10 bases separated the two germline ends. The CDR3 extends over 13 amino acids. Germline values: CDR1 SGHTA, CDR2 FQGTGA. CDR3: CASSLARSHEQFF. CDR3 nucleotides: TGTGCCAGCAGCTTAGCTAGATCTCATGAGCAGTTCTTC.

The chain recombines TRBV5-4 with TRBJ2-3, with D maybe TRBD2 (5 bases). Germline V gene sequence: CDR1 SGHNT, CDR2 YYREEE (reference sequence). The CDR3 has 14 residues. V lost 2 bases and J lost 1, with 8 bases in between. As DNA, the CDR3 is TGTGCCAGCAGCTTAATGGGAGGCACAGATACGCAGTATTTT. It encodes CASSLMGGTDTQYF.

The V and J genes are TRBV4-1 and TRBJ2-4; 12 positions match TRBD2. Trimming removed 2 bases from V and 4 bases from J; junction bases left unmatched: 6. Germline V gene sequence: CDR1 MGHRA, CDR2 YSYEKL. The CDR3 has 17 amino acids. The DNA for the CDR3 is TGCGCCAGCAGCCAACCCACTAGCGGGGGGACAAAAAACATTCAGTACTTC. Translation: CASSQPTSGGTKNIQYF.

The chain carries TRBV19 and TRBJ2-7, with D possibly TRBD2 on 5 matching bases. The V gene lost 5 bases and the J gene lost 4 bases, with 15 bases spanning the gap. Germline lookup yields CDR1 LNHDA and CDR2 SQIVND (reference sequence). There are 14 residues in the CDR3. CDR3: CASSFRGKPYEQYF. CDR3 coding DNA: TGTGCCAGTAGTTTTCGAGGGAAACCTTACGAGCAGTACTTC.

The V gene is TRBV5-1, the J gene TRBJ2-5; D might be TRBD1 (6 bases). The CDR3 has 18 amino acids. Germline-derived CDR1 and CDR2 are SGHRS and YFSETQ. Trimming stripped 2 bases from V and 2 bases from J, with 22 bases between. DNA of the CDR3: TGCGCCAGCAGCTTTACCCCCGTGGACAGTATACTTCAAGAGACCCAGTACTTC. It yields the protein CASSFTPVDSILQETQYF.

This clone was counted only a few times. CDR3 nucleotides: TGTGCCAGCTCACCAGGGACATCAGCTAACTATGGCTACACCTTC. Encoded protein: CASSPGTSANYGYTF. The chain recombines TRBV18 with TRBJ1-2, with TRBD1 as a possible D gene (6 bases). The CDR3 runs to 15 residues. The germline V gene encodes CDR1 KGHSH and CDR2 LQKENI. V dropped 2 bases and J dropped 0 bases, with 10 bases sitting between them.

J is TRBJ2-3 and V is TRBV29-1; tentative D call: TRBD2 (5 bases). Germline values: CDR1 SQVTM, CDR2 ANQGSEA. Trimming left V 4 bases short and J 4 bases short, with 21 bases between. The CDR3 runs 16 residues. CDR3 sequence reads: CSVVSRTGTVADTQYF. The CDR3 DNA reads as TGCAGCGTTGTCTCAAGGACTGGTACCGTAGCAGATACGCAGTATTTT.